This T cell receptor beta chain was identified in a study of cytomegalovirus exposure and HLA in healthy donors (dated by TCRdb to the late 2010s). Turning to the overall study: In an earlier analysis of approximately 500 of the donors, 276 Gb of sequence data and some 120 million unique TCR beta sequences from about 179 million T cells were reported. An early release that covered around 590 HLA-typed donors contained around 330 gigabases of sequencing data and 70 million to 100 million unique TCR sequences. Among the approximately 420 genotyped donors, approximately 82% belonged to the genetic ancestry cluster associated with self-reported Caucasian donors. The study aimed to test whether cataloging public T cell receptors could reveal signatures of past pathogen exposure. The T cell repertoires of under 700 subjects were profiled by immunosequencing and related to cytomegalovirus serostatus. Along with the roughly 710-subject first cohort, a separate validation cohort of more than 90 different subjects was used. To predict cytomegalovirus infection status, the study brought together high-throughput TCR immunosequencing, statistical association of individual TCRs with disease status, and machine learning. In a later analysis, previously published TCR beta repertoires from some 640 donors were re-analyzed and high-resolution HLA genotyping was added so that TCR occurrence patterns could be studied. In the later analysis, no new phenotypic data were used to find candidate immune exposures; instead, reliance was placed on TCR beta sequences and their occurrence across donors. An earlier analysis of around 580 of the donors used high-throughput TCR beta sequencing to judge whether each TCR beta V gene segment behaved as functional or pseudogenic. Donor age, sex, ethnicity and CMV serostatus were collected together with the repertoire data. A later genetic analysis used genome-wide SNP genotypes for about 65% of the roughly 700 donors, treating that subset as a discovery cohort. All discovery cohort repertoires had been generated using a single sequencing platform. Both class I and class II loci were covered by HLA typing, at four-digit resolution. Typing coverage varied by locus: 629-630 donors for A, B, C, DRB1 and DQB1; some 520 for DQA1; some 610 for DPA1; about 450 for DPB1. Several DR-DQ haplotypes were treated as single units for association and clustering because of strong linkage in the cohort. Across about 370 genotyped donors of the cohort, an average of approximately 240,000 unique TCR beta nucleotide sequences per donor were sequenced, and roughly 17% of those sequences were non-productive. Results the study describes overall, beyond this receptor: In a later analysis, HLA-associated TCR beta chains were found to be more clonally expanded and to have lower generation probabilities than equally common non-associated chains. Some IMGT-functional V segments, including TRBV6-2 and TRBV6-3, could not be told apart with the 87-base-pair reads, so those segments were excluded. In a later analysis, about 16,000 TCR beta sequences were associated with specific HLA alleles at a false discovery rate of 0.05. In a later genetic analysis, a missense DCLRE1C variant was associated with V-gene and J-gene trimming of TCR beta chains, and the association was replicated in an independent cohort. The authors suggested that the approach could potentially be generalized to other disease states and immunological phenotypes. A few of the identified cytomegalovirus-associated TCR beta chains were confirmed in vitro to be specific for cytomegalovirus antigens. A later analysis found that most CMV-associated TCR beta chains appeared HLA-restricted, with HLA associations seemingly driven largely by CMV exposure. In an earlier analysis of some 540 of the donors, most TCR beta V segments appeared in productive rearrangements about 87% or about 30% of the time, broadly matching IMGT annotations. A cluster of highly shared sequence variants was judged likely to be a technical artifact of the sequencing pipeline. This cohort had only TCR beta chains sequenced, and the lack of alpha or paired-chain data limited which features could be detected. Linkage disequilibrium might explain the correlated functional status among segregating V segments, but an unknown experimental factor could not be ruled out. Immune exposure information for the cohort was limited to CMV serostatus. The study gave a list of around 170 TCR beta chains associated with cytomegalovirus. Compared with the roughly 670-donor mean, donors in an Asian-associated ancestry cluster had fewer N-insertions in productive TCRs, according to a later genetic analysis. Because counts were too low, approximately 15 rarely observed V segments, including chromosome 9 orphons, were excluded from the earlier analysis of a few hundred of the donors. In a later analysis, TCR association rates were found to vary across HLA loci, with the most associated TCRs seen for DRB1 alleles and the fewest for HLA-C alleles. When HLA alleles, especially DR and DQ, strongly co-occurred, TCR associations were difficult to assign to individual alleles. A further reported finding was that TCR beta sequences accurately predicted the HLA-A and HLA-B alleles for most subjects in the first cohort. A later analysis reported that several top co-occurrence clusters appeared linked to parvovirus B19, influenza, CMV and Epstein-Barr virus. Across donors, most TCR sequences were observed very rarely, whereas some public TCRs were present in many individuals. In both the original and validation cohorts, the classifier was reported to diagnose cytomegalovirus status with high specificity and sensitivity. HLA typing was unavailable for some donors at each locus, so association tests used only the typed subset. Sequencing depth was assumed to be roughly uniform across donors in the presence/absence analyses, though that assumption may not hold.

From a lookup of the germline V gene (reference sequence), CDR1 and CDR2 are MNHNY and SVGAGI. Including cysteine and phenylalanine, the CDR3 has 14 amino acids. The entry retains the CDR3 DNA only, 42 bases that are in frame from base 1. V is clipped by 6 bases and J by 3 bases, and the sequence between their germline boundaries is 15 bases long. Libraries were prepared through the immunoSEQ multiplex PCR assay. The multiplex PCR relied on a mix of 60 forward primers for TCR Vbeta segments and 13 reverse primers for TCR Jbeta segments. Amplification of the CDR3 region of rearranged TCR beta genes was performed with a multiplex PCR assay on genomic DNA. On the Illumina HiSeq System, the amplified TCR beta libraries were sequenced as 87-base-pair reads. Under the source paper's analysis protocol: A later analysis tallied 75 million to 95 million unique TCR beta chains across the 550 to 850 repertoires, and 10 million to 11 million of those chains were shared by two or more donors. To remove PCR and sequencing errors, raw reads were error-corrected and collapsed into unique sequences using a nearest-neighbor algorithm that merged closely related sequences. To assign V, D and J gene segments, CDR3 sequences were aligned to IMGT reference sequences. For a sequence to be retained, a match of at least six nucleotides to both a V gene segment and a J gene segment was required. Rearrangements were classified as productive when the CDR3 lacked stop codons and remained in frame with V and J, and all other rearrangements were classified as non-productive. Following IMGT convention, CDR3 was defined as the stretch from the second conserved V-encoded cysteine to the conserved J-encoded phenylalanine. The earlier analysis of about 590 of the donors excluded sequences that lacked an unambiguous match to a single V gene segment. In an earlier analysis of around 590 of the donors, a V segment was called functional when productive rearrangements were above 56.7%, and segregating when the standard deviation between donors exceeded 5%. A statistical classification framework was built for diagnosing cytomegalovirus status from the catalog of TCR beta chain sequences. In a later analysis, TCR nucleotide sequences were compared against IMGT/GENE-DB human TR gene sequences so that V and J genes could be assigned. A later analysis assigned CDR3 sequences and most-parsimonious VDJ recombination scenarios with the TCRdist pipeline. In a later analysis, each TCR beta chain was defined by its CDR3 amino acid sequence together with its V-gene family, and reads without a unique V-gene family were excluded. To address suspected cross-contamination and a sequencing artifact, a later analysis removed roughly 640 highly shared, low-generation-probability nucleotide sequences. In a later analysis, a clonal expansion index for each public chain was calculated from normalized within-repertoire ranks of inferred template counts. In a later analysis, generation probabilities were computed with a VDJ recombination model fitted to out-of-frame rearrangements, and the resulting probabilities were checked against IGoR. Hypergeometric tests were used in a later analysis to score TCR-TCR, TCR-HLA and TCR-CMV co-occurrence, with a repertoire-size bias correction applied to the TCR pairs. To estimate false discovery rates, a later analysis permuted the HLA or CMV assignments 20 times. A later analysis grouped co-occurring TCRs with DBSCAN, adding TCRdist sequence similarity when clustering within HLA-allele-positive subsets. Co-occurrence clustering excluded repertoires with fewer than 30,000 or more than 120,000 public chains, plus five with anomalous nucleotide sharing. TCRdb obtained this table from immuneACCESS and retained in-frame rearrangements with V and J assigned. These tables miss some clones; where compared with another copy, unresolved V genes account for less than half of the shortfall, and the remainder is unexplained. V, J and clone size are taken as reported in that table, and D and trimming were inferred from the DNA itself. This sample has fewer than 200,000 clones in its table, and roughly 78% of those were observed once. Approximately 0.7% of the sample rests with the top ten.

With respect to this clone: It lacks a known antigen. No base qualities exist here, and no much larger clone lies one base off it.

The cohort consisted of 600 to 700 healthy bone marrow donors. Cohort members were all nominally healthy when sampled, although unrecorded immune exposures were likely present. The donor was CMV seronegative and belonged to the group of around 350 seronegative cohort members. A peripheral blood sample was provided by each donor, and peripheral blood mononuclear cells were used for TCR beta sequencing. Genomic DNA was extracted from the blood cell samples with the Qiagen DNeasy Blood Extraction Kit. The TCR originated in a middle-aged woman in good health and CMV-seronegative. The rearrangement joined TRBV6-6 to TRBJ2-7, with the D gene uncertain. The sequencing sample was made of PBMCs. The CDR3 loop reads CASSPPGYLYEQYF. The nucleotides are TGTGCCAGCAGCCCCCCAGGCTACCTCTACGAGCAGTACTTC.